This T cell receptor beta chain appears in the sequencing data of a study of T-cell reconstitution after alpha-beta-depleted transplantation in children. V lost 1 base and J 5 bases, leaving 11 bases between the germline ends. The CDR3 covers 15 residues. Germline assignment: CDR1 SGHTA and CDR2 FQGTGA. Notes on the study in general: From surviving recipient T cells and thymic progenitors came the high day-60 TCRbeta diversity observed in some patients. T-cell numbers and diversity, one year after transplant, stemmed largely from T cells that were newly produced. Reported findings indicate that, about two months after transplant, alpha-beta T cells came from several hundred expanded clones, which were derived from non-depleted graft cells.

As it was prepared, the TCRbeta library received unique molecular identifiers. Via MiXCR, TCRdb re-called the PCR reads, giving one row per CDR3 protein. This table has tens of thousands of distinct CDR3 sequences, 35% to 55% appearing once. This clonotype was detected only a few times. What it recognizes is unknown. The sequencing used PBMCs, mostly from graft donor cells, collected 360 days after TCRalphabeta/CD19-depleted stem cell transplant. This TCR was sampled from a male patient aged 10 to 17 who had a stem cell transplant for acute lymphoblastic leukemia, so the T cells may come from the graft donor. The chain has TRBV7-3 and TRBJ2-2; possibly TRBD1 or TRBD2 for D (5 bases each). The CDR3 sequence: CASSLMGELTGELFF. CDR3 DNA sequence: TGTGCCAGCAGCTTAATGGGGGAGTTAACCGGGGAGCTGTTTTTT.